This T cell receptor (beta chain) was found in a study of beta chain features in type 1 diabetes. The wider study: Over all samples combined, 90 million to 140 million sorted cells were examined.

J gave up 0 bases and V 5 bases, and 3 bases lay outside the gene matches. Germline V lookup: CDR1 SGHTA, CDR2 FQGNSA. CDR3 length equals 15 residues. General study points: Equally in patients and controls, PCR might preferentially amplify shorter templates. For cells with high TCR expression, cDNA sequencing could yield over-representation.

This clone was detected only once. As yet, its antigen is unknown. Expressed TCRB transcripts were sequenced after all isolated RNA was converted to cDNA. Some clones are missing from TCRdb's copy, which holds only in-frame ones; the method was immunoSEQ multiplex PCR. The table has approximately 100,000 clones, approximately 39% seen once; the top ten hold approximately 0.065%. Sequencing was carried out using stem cell memory CD4+ T cells from blood. The source of this sequence is a woman aged 18-29 years in good health. The V call is TRBV7-2, the J call TRBJ2-1; 8 bases align to TRBD2. Here the CDR3 reads CASSTTSGSYNEQFF. CDR3 sequence (DNA): TGTGCCAGCAGCACAACTAGCGGCTCCTACAATGAGCAGTTCTTC.